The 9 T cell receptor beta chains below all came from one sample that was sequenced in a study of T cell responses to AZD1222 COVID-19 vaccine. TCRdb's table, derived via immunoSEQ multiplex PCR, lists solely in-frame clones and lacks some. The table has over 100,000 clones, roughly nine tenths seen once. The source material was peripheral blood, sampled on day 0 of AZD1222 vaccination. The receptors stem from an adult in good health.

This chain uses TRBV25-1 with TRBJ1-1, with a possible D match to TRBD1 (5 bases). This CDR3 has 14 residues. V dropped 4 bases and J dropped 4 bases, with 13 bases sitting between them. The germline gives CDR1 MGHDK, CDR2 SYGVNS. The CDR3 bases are TGTGCCAGCAGTGTATGGGGCGAGGGCACTGAAGCTTTCTTT. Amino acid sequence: CASSVWGEGTEAFF.

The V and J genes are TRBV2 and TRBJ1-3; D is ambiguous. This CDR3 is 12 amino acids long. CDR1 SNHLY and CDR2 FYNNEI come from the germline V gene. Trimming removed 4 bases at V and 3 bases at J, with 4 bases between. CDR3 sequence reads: CASSGGGNTIYF. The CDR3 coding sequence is TGTGCCAGCAGTGGGGGTGGAAACACCATATATTTT.

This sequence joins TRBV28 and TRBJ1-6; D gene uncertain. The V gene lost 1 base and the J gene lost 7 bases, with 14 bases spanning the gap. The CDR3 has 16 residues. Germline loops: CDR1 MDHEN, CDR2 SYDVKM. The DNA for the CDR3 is TGTGCCAGCAGTTTATCCTCCGGTTTTTACAATTCACCCCTCCACTTT. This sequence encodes CASSLSSGFYNSPLHF. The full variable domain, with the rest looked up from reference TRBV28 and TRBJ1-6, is DVKVTQSSRYLVKRTGEKVFLECVQDMDHENMFWYRQDPGLGLRLIYFSYDVKMKEKGDIPEGYSVSREKKERFSLILESASTNQTSMYLCASSLSSGFYNSPLHFGNGTRLTVT.

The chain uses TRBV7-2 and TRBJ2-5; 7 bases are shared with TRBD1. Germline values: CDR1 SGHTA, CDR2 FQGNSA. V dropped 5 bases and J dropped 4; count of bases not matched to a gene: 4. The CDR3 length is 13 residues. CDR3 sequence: CASSKRTGETQYF. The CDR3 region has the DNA TGTGCCAGCAGCAAGCGGACAGGAGAGACCCAGTACTTC.

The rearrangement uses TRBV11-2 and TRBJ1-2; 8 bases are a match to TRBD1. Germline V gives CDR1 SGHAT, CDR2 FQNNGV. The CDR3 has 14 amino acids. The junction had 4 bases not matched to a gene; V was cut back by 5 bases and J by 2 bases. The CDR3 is CASSVGQGNYGYTF. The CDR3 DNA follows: TGTGCCAGCAGCGTAGGACAGGGAAACTATGGCTACACCTTC. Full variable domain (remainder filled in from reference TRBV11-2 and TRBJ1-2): EAGVAQSPRYKIIEKRQSVAFWCNPISGHATLYWYQQILGQGPKLLIQFQNNGVVDDSQLPKDRFSAERLKGVDSTLKIQPAKLEDSAVYLCASSVGQGNYGYTFGSGTRLTVV.

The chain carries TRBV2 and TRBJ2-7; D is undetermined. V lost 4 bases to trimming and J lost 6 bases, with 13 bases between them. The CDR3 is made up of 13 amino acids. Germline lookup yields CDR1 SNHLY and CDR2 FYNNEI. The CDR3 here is CASSAGPSTEQYF. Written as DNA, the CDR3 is TGTGCCAGCAGTGCTGGGCCTAGTACCGAGCAGTACTTC.

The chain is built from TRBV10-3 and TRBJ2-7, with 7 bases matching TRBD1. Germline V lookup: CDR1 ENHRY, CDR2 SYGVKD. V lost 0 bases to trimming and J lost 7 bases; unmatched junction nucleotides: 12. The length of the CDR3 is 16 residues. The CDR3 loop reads CAISESETGLRGEQYF. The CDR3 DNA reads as TGTGCCATCAGTGAGTCCGAGACAGGGCTTAGGGGGGAGCAGTACTTC.

CDR3 amino acids: CAWRASAHTGELFF. The DNA for the CDR3 is TGTGCCTGGAGGGCTAGCGCCCACACCGGGGAGCTGTTTTTT. The gene calls are TRBV30 and TRBJ2-2; a weak D match, TRBD2 (6 bases). The germline V and J ends were trimmed by 3 bases and 3 bases, with 11 bases remaining between them. The CDR3 covers 14 residues. Germline lookup yields CDR1 GTSNPN and CDR2 SVGIG (reference sequence).

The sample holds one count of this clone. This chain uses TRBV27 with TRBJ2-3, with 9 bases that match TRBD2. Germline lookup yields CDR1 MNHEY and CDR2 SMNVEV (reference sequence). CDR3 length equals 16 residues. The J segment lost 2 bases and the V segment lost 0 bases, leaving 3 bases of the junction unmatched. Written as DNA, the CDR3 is TGTGCCAGCAGTTTATCCAGCGGGAGGCCCACAGATACGCAGTATTTT. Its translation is CASSLSSGRPTDTQYF.